This entry is about one T cell receptor (beta chain). The sample originates from a study of blood T cell repertoires in COVID-19. About the research overall: COVID-19 samples, acute and convalescent, were from the United States, Italy and Spain. Sources were T cells, B-cell-depleted T cells, or PBMCs; the material itself was cDNA or gDNA.

Original processing notes: Reference gene primer amplification yielded estimated nucleated cell counts. Sequenced by immunoSEQ multiplex PCR; TCRdb stores in-frame clones only, minus some. V, J and clone size were drawn from that table, and D and trimming were deduced from the DNA. The sample has some 240,000 clones, roughly 84% seen once. The length of the CDR3 is 12 residues. Germline values: CDR1 MNHEY, CDR2 SMNVEV (reference sequence). Trimming took 6 bases from V and 11 from J, leaving 16 bases between them. This clonotype was obtained from a woman aged 40 to 50 who had recovered from COVID-19. The V and J genes are TRBV27 and TRBJ1-1; perhaps TRBD1 as D (5 bases). Material for sequencing was peripheral blood. Here the CDR3 DNA reads TGTGCCAGCAGCCGAGGGGAGGGAAGTGCTTTCTTT. Protein product: CASSRGEGSAFF.